The subject of this entry is one T cell receptor beta chain. Its target antigen remains unknown. Base qualities are not recorded, but no much larger clone differs from it by a single base. The record originates from a study of T cells after yellow fever vaccination (dated by TCRdb to about 2019). Study-wide context: The SMART-Seq v4 Ultra Low Input RNA kit was used to prepare libraries from fractions with low cell numbers. Blood was collected at multiple timepoints before and after primary and secondary immunization, and bulk PBMC replicates and cell subsets were isolated. To track T-cell clones before and after primary and booster YFV17D yellow fever vaccination, bulk TCR alpha and beta repertoires were sequenced longitudinally. Two healthy male donors made up the cohort, one aged 18 to 30 years and the other aged 30 to 40 years. What the authors observed across the whole study: A small fraction of clonotypes appeared in both the CD4 and CD8 compartments, likely as a result of convergent recombination. FACS-sorted repertoires could contain abundant contaminating clonotypes from the bulk population, so computational filtering was required. Because only two donors were included in the study, the extent to which the findings can be generalized is limited. After the booster, most of the clones that had expanded following primary vaccination were detected again (just under 97% of CD4 and roughly 88% of CD8), which suggests that memory was broadly maintained. The secondary T-cell response was weaker than the primary response but faster, peaking on day 5 instead of day 15.

Via the germline V gene (reference sequence), CDR1 is DFQATT and CDR2 SNEGSKA. Trimming takes 1 base from V and 4 bases from J, and the germline ends sit 13 bases apart. Taken from cysteine to phenylalanine, the CDR3 has 14 residues. Here the CDR3 DNA is all that survives: 42 bases in frame from base 1. Reading the label with the study, this specimen's treatment or condition is: live attenuated yellow fever vaccine strain. PBMCs were isolated from peripheral blood using a standard Ficoll-Paque protocol. Dynabeads CD4 and CD8 positive selection kits were used to isolate CD4 and CD8 T-cell fractions. TriZol was used to extract RNA from bulk PBMCs, from CD4 and CD8 fractions, and from dextramer-positive and dextramer-negative fractions. TCR cDNA was made using 5'RACE template switching, a step that added a universal primer site and unique molecular identifiers. Priming of cDNA synthesis was performed from both the TCR alpha and TCR beta constant segments. Library amplification involved two PCR steps, and the second step added sample barcodes and sequencing adapters. Sequencing of libraries was done on Illumina HiSeq 2500 (2x100 bp) or NovaSeq (2x150 bp). The source study handled its data this way. Reads were demultiplexed and collapsed into UMI consensus sequences with MIGEC, and V(D)J alignment was performed with MiXCR. Vaccine-responding clonotypes were identified with edgeR using replicate PBMC samples, with FDR below 0.01 and a log2 fold change above 5 up to day 15 being required. CD4 or CD8 identity was assigned to each bulk clonotype according to whether the clonotype was present at higher abundance in the sequenced CD4 repertoire or the sequenced CD8 repertoire. The public reads were quality trimmed at Q25 with fastp and then assembled into clones with MiXCR by TCRdb, keeping productive beta chains. Rows with a matching CDR3 protein are joined into one entry that keeps the most common DNA and genes. These V and J calls are TCRdb output, not the study's own analysis. The sample data list 68,000 or so distinct CDR3 sequences, and about 6.5% of these were observed just once. Together, the top ten hold 30% to 45% of the sample.

This receptor was identified in a man between 18 and 35 years old who received the YFV17D yellow fever vaccine. The rearranged chain carries TRBV20-1 and TRBJ1-2, with a weak D call of TRBD1 (5 bases match). Sequencing used CD8+ T cells sorted from PBMCs, obtained around 45 days after the first yellow fever vaccination. The CDR3 reads as follows: CSARARGLGYGYTF. The sequence in DNA is TGCAGTGCTAGAGCTCGGGGCCTCGGCTATGGCTACACCTTC.